The following is a TCR beta chain sequence with its context. Its target is unknown. Other DNA sequences from this sample encode an identical CDR3 as well. These data are taken from a study of cytomegalovirus exposure and HLA in healthy donors. In germline, CDR1 is MGHRA, CDR2 YSYEKL. The CDR3 sequence is 14 residues long. J gave up 1 base and V 2 bases, and 0 bases lay outside the gene matches. The PCR was carried out with 60 Vbeta primers and 13 Jbeta primers. Only in-frame clones appear in the TCRdb table, and some are missing; sequencing was by immunoSEQ multiplex PCR. The sample includes around 200,000 clones. Notes on the study in general: Cytomegalovirus-associated TCR beta chains were listed, numbering 150 to 200. In a later analysis, V- and J-gene trimming of beta chains associated with a DCLRE1C missense variant, replicated independently. Highly shared variants forming one cluster were likely a sequencing artifact. Relative to the approximately 700-donor mean, N-insertions were reportedly fewer in an Asian-associated ancestry cluster in a later analysis.

Sequencing input: PBMCs. V is TRBV4-1 and J is TRBJ2-3; 7 bases line up with TRBD2. This clonotype was sampled from a woman aged 25 to 39 in good health and CMV-seropositive. CDR3 residues: CASSQTSGTDTQYF. The CDR3 coding sequence is TGCGCCAGCAGCCAAACTAGCGGCACAGATACGCAGTATTTT.